Listed below are T cell receptor beta chains from one sample, sequenced in a study of shared clonotypes between healthy human individuals. TCRdb keeps only in-frame clones here, not all; method: immunoSEQ multiplex PCR. Here the sample spans roughly 1,500,000 clones, approximately 98.5% being singletons. Sequencing was done on a sample of naive CD4+ T cells sorted from blood. These receptors originate from a man aged 25-45 years in good health. CDR3s leave out the opening cysteine and the closing phenylalanine or tryptophan. The order of the fields is D gene, J gene, V gene, CDR3 protein. The D gene is left open where the match is weak.

D gene: -; J gene: TRBJ2-7; V gene: TRBV28; CDR3 protein: ASSSGIPYEQY
D gene: TRBD1; J gene: TRBJ1-2; V gene: TRBV6-5; CDR3 protein: ASSYQGTGGARGYT
D gene: -; J gene: TRBJ2-1; V gene: TRBV18; CDR3 protein: ASSPLFTGSYNEQF
D gene: -; J gene: TRBJ2-4; V gene: TRBV28; CDR3 protein: ASTWGPENIQY
D gene: -; J gene: TRBJ2-5; V gene: TRBV7-2; CDR3 protein: ASSFKPGGETQY
D gene: -; J gene: TRBJ1-5; V gene: TRBV6-1; CDR3 protein: ASSDRSYSNQPQH
D gene: TRBD1; J gene: TRBJ2-7; V gene: TRBV18; CDR3 protein: ASSYGTGTYEQY
D gene: -; J gene: TRBJ1-2; V gene: TRBV20-1; CDR3 protein: SASPDYGYT
D gene: -; J gene: TRBJ1-4; V gene: TRBV6-1; CDR3 protein: ASSERQSSFATNEKLF
D gene: -; J gene: TRBJ1-1; V gene: TRBV28; CDR3 protein: ATNGEGRWTEAF
D gene: -; J gene: TRBJ2-1; V gene: TRBV6-6; CDR3 protein: ASSYSSPTSEQF
D gene: -; J gene: TRBJ2-5; V gene: TRBV5-1; CDR3 protein: ASSFTGRAQETQY
D gene: -; J gene: TRBJ2-2; V gene: TRBV5-1; CDR3 protein: ASSVGTDSGYTGELF
D gene: TRBD2; J gene: TRBJ2-7; V gene: TRBV10-3; CDR3 protein: AISSGLATSSYEQY
D gene: -; J gene: TRBJ2-5; V gene: TRBV18; CDR3 protein: ASSPPLGETQY
D gene: TRBD2; J gene: TRBJ2-5; V gene: TRBV5-1; CDR3 protein: ASSLGDSGSGETQY
D gene: -; J gene: TRBJ1-1; V gene: TRBV6-5; CDR3 protein: ASSRGASSSEAF
D gene: -; J gene: TRBJ2-7; V gene: TRBV5-1; CDR3 protein: ASRREPQGEQY
D gene: -; J gene: TRBJ1-3; V gene: TRBV30; CDR3 protein: AWEKGSGNTIY
D gene: -; J gene: TRBJ2-7; V gene: TRBV7-2; CDR3 protein: ASNQQSPGLEQY
D gene: -; J gene: TRBJ2-5; V gene: TRBV19; CDR3 protein: AIPSVRLETQY
D gene: -; J gene: TRBJ2-7; V gene: TRBV6-4; CDR3 protein: ASSVWERSSYEQY
D gene: -; J gene: TRBJ2-5; V gene: TRBV5-4; CDR3 protein: ASSLARNQETQY
D gene: TRBD1; J gene: TRBJ2-1; V gene: TRBV27; CDR3 protein: ASSLRQGYEQF
D gene: TRBD2; J gene: TRBJ2-2; V gene: TRBV7-2; CDR3 protein: ASSEELAGPGELF
D gene: -; J gene: TRBJ1-1; V gene: TRBV5-4; CDR3 protein: ASSWDDVNTEAF
D gene: -; J gene: TRBJ2-3; V gene: TRBV11-2; CDR3 protein: ASSLEFAYTDTQY
D gene: TRBD2; J gene: TRBJ2-7; V gene: TRBV19; CDR3 protein: ASSIAGLAKYEQY
D gene: -; J gene: TRBJ2-6; V gene: TRBV7-2; CDR3 protein: ASSLERISGANVLT
D gene: -; J gene: TRBJ2-7; V gene: TRBV28; CDR3 protein: ASSFRGTAQY
D gene: TRBD1; J gene: TRBJ2-7; V gene: TRBV11-2; CDR3 protein: ASSLGDRAYSYEQY
D gene: -; J gene: TRBJ2-5; V gene: TRBV5-4; CDR3 protein: ASSSYTGSETQY
D gene: -; J gene: TRBJ1-2; V gene: TRBV2; CDR3 protein: ASSAWNWTANYGYT
D gene: -; J gene: TRBJ2-5; V gene: TRBV4-1; CDR3 protein: ASSQVGQYQETQY
D gene: TRBD2; J gene: TRBJ2-3; V gene: TRBV5-1; CDR3 protein: ASSYSGREDTQY
D gene: TRBD1; J gene: TRBJ2-1; V gene: TRBV28; CDR3 protein: ASSLRDRYNEQF
D gene: -; J gene: TRBJ1-2; V gene: TRBV9; CDR3 protein: ASSVGNYGYT
D gene: -; J gene: TRBJ2-7; V gene: TRBV11-2; CDR3 protein: ASSFSGISSYEQY
D gene: -; J gene: TRBJ1-4; V gene: TRBV6-6; CDR3 protein: ASSYGRAGSHEKLF
D gene: -; J gene: TRBJ2-1; V gene: TRBV9; CDR3 protein: ASSVTGSRGNEQF
D gene: TRBD1; J gene: TRBJ2-7; V gene: TRBV2; CDR3 protein: ASSSPRGTGGYEQY